Below, 25 T cell receptor beta chains from the same sample are listed, as sequenced in a study of T-cell memory formation after mild COVID-19. Each CDR3 protein gets one entry after TCRdb re-called the 5' RACE reads with MiXCR. The sample includes hundreds of thousands of distinct CDR3 sequences, 15% to 20% of them seen just once. Sequenced sample: PBMCs or a T cell subset sorted from them (not recorded which). These receptors were obtained from a young man who had mild COVID-19 (a few samples of this study predate the infection). Cell type and time point are not known.

This clonotype has just a few counts. V usage is TRBV24-1 and J usage is TRBJ1-1, with D possibly matching TRBD1 (6 bases). V gave up 5 bases and J gave up 5 bases, with 14 bases separating them. Per germline, CDR1 KGHDR and CDR2 SFDVKD. The CDR3 consists of 14 residues. The CDR3 sequence: CATSVRQGRTEAFF. As DNA, the CDR3 is TGTGCCACCAGTGTCCGGCAGGGGCGGACTGAAGCTTTCTTT.

V gene TRBV5-1 combines with J gene TRBJ2-1; a weak D match, TRBD2 (6 bases). This CDR3 spans 15 amino acids. V was trimmed by 0 bases and J by 9 bases, leaving 16 bases between them. CDR1 and CDR2 (germline): SGHRS, YFSETQ. The CDR3 sequence is CASSLAVGEVGEQFF. DNA of the CDR3: TGCGCCAGCAGCTTGGCCGTAGGGGAGGTGGGTGAGCAGTTCTTC.

There are a few counts of this clonotype. The rearrangement uses TRBV6-2 or TRBV6-3 and TRBJ1-6, with no clear D. The length of the CDR3 is 16 residues. Germline values: CDR1 MNHEY, CDR2 SVGEGT. Trimming left V 7 bases short and J 0 bases short, with 13 bases between. CDR3 in amino acids: CASTAALSSYNSPLHF. CDR3 sequence (DNA): TGTGCCAGCACGGCGGCCCTGAGCTCCTATAATTCACCCCTCCACTTT.

The chain employs TRBV4-2 and TRBJ2-2, with no clear D. Trimming stripped 5 bases from V and 0 bases from J, with 10 bases between. The CDR3 has 15 residues. Germline V gene lookup returns CDR1 LGHNA and CDR2 YNFKEQ. The CDR3 region is CASSFRDANTGELFF. The DNA for the CDR3 is TGTGCCAGCAGCTTTAGAGACGCGAACACCGGGGAGCTGTTTTTT.

Only a few counts were recorded for this clonotype. The chain links TRBV4-3 to TRBJ1-2; perhaps TRBD1 as D (5 bases). V dropped 5 bases and J dropped 8 bases, with 12 bases sitting between them. The CDR3 is 12 residues long. The germline V gene has CDR1 LGHNA and CDR2 YSLEER. The CDR3 is CASSGFGGGYTF. The CDR3 region has the DNA TGCGCCAGCAGCGGTTTCGGGGGAGGCTACACCTTC.

This clonotype was detected many times. The rearrangement links TRBV25-1 to TRBJ2-2; 8 bases line up with TRBD2. The CDR3 has 15 amino acids. Germline assignment: CDR1 MGHDK and CDR2 SYGVNS. With 5 bases clipped from V and 5 bases from J, the junction kept 7 bases outside the gene matches. DNA for the CDR3: TGTGCCAGCAGTTCCGCCGGGGGGGCGACCGGGGAGCTGTTTTTT. Translation: CASSSAGGATGELFF. Filled out from reference TRBV25-1 and TRBJ2-2, the complete variable domain reads EADIYQTPRYLVIGTGKKITLECSQTMGHDKMYWYQQDPGMELHLIHYSYGVNSTEKGDLSSESTVSRIRTEHFPLTLESARPSHTSQYLCASSSAGGATGELFFGEGSRLTVL.

This clonotype has a handful of counts. Here the CDR3 DNA reads TGTGCCAGCAGCCCAAGGGGACAGAGCACCGGGGAGCTGTTTTTT. Its protein is CASSPRGQSTGELFF. The chain links TRBV7-3 to TRBJ2-2, with 7 bases matching TRBD1. The CDR3 contains 15 residues. J gave up 4 bases and V 5 bases, and 7 bases lay outside the gene matches. The V gene's germline CDR1 is SGHTA and CDR2 FQGTGA.

This clonotype was counted between two and nine times. The chain links TRBV4-3 to TRBJ2-5, with 8 bases identical to TRBD2. This CDR3 contains 16 residues. V was pared by 4 bases and J by 5 bases, with 12 bases of the junction left unmatched. CDR1 LGHNA and CDR2 YSLEER come from the germline V gene. The CDR3 reads CASSRSVGRGVETQYF. Here the CDR3 DNA reads TGCGCCAGCAGCCGTAGCGTGGGGCGGGGGGTTGAGACCCAGTACTTC.

This clonotype was seen ten or more times. The chain employs TRBV4-1 and TRBJ2-5; D is perhaps TRBD1 or TRBD2 (6 bases each). V shed 4 bases and J shed 5 bases, with 26 bases lying between them. CDR3 length equals 18 residues. Per germline, CDR1 MGHRA and CDR2 YSYEKL. The CDR3 sequence: CASSRREGRLSRGETQYF. Here the CDR3 DNA reads TGCGCCAGCAGCCGGCGGGAAGGTCGACTCTCAAGGGGGGAGACCCAGTACTTC.

This chain connects TRBV29-1 to TRBJ2-2, with D perhaps given as TRBD1 or TRBD2 (5 bases each). Germline loops: CDR1 SQVTM, CDR2 ANQGSEA. Trimming removed 7 bases from V and 6 bases from J, with 18 bases in between. The CDR3 is 14 residues long. CDR3 amino acids: CSATTGTPAGELFF. The CDR3 region has the DNA TGCAGCGCGACAACCGGGACCCCAGCCGGGGAGCTGTTTTTT.

The chain uses TRBV7-9 and TRBJ2-1, with D possibly being TRBD1 or TRBD2 (6 bases each). The CDR3 runs to 17 residues. Germline values: CDR1 SEHNR, CDR2 FQNEAQ (reference sequence). The ends were cut back, 5 bases at V and 0 bases at J, with 17 bases in the middle. The CDR3 is CASSAWGALSSYNEQFF. In DNA, the CDR3 is TGTGCCAGCAGCGCATGGGGGGCCCTTAGCTCCTACAATGAGCAGTTCTTC.

This clonotype showed up many times. The rearrangement links TRBV29-1 to TRBJ1-1; 7 bases agree with TRBD1. This CDR3 has 13 residues. The ends lost 7 bases at V and 1 base at J; junction bases unmatched: 6. CDR1 and CDR2 (germline): SQVTM, ANQGSEA. Written as DNA, the CDR3 is TGCAGCGATACAGGGGCCAGGAACACTGAAGCTTTCTTT. It yields the protein CSDTGARNTEAFF.

The rearrangement uses TRBV6-2 or TRBV6-3 and TRBJ2-4, with 8 positions matching TRBD1. From germline, CDR1 is MNHEY and CDR2 SVGEGT. The ends lost 6 bases at V and 0 bases at J; junction bases unmatched: 7. The CDR3 totals 16 residues. CDR3 sequence: CASSSDRALAKNIQYF. In DNA, the CDR3 is TGTGCCAGCAGCTCGGACAGGGCCTTAGCCAAAAACATTCAGTACTTC.

Concerning this clonotype: The junction shows a germline mismatch at one end, possibly a read error. This chain uses TRBV7-2 with TRBJ2-7, with 8 bases matching TRBD1. The germline gives CDR1 SGHTA, CDR2 FQGNSA. The CDR3 sequence is 16 residues long. The CDR3 DNA sequence: TGTGCCAGCAGCGTAGCGCCTGGGACAGGCTTCTACGAGCAGTACTTC. Translated: CASSVAPGTGFYEQYF.

This clonotype was seen only a few times. The chain carries TRBV6-5 and TRBJ1-2; D unresolved. The V gene's germline CDR1 is MNHEY and CDR2 SVGAGI. The CDR3 length is 14 residues. V was clipped by 4 bases and J by 0 bases, with 9 bases between them. The chain's CDR3 is CASSLDNPNYGYTF. The DNA for the CDR3 is TGTGCCAGCAGTTTAGACAATCCTAACTATGGCTACACCTTC.

The chain is built from TRBV10-3 and TRBJ2-3, with 12 bases aligning to TRBD2. This CDR3 has 16 amino acids. Per germline, CDR1 ENHRY and CDR2 SYGVKD. V was clipped by 5 bases and J by 1 base; unmatched bases: 4. For the CDR3, the DNA is TGTGCCATCAGTTGGACTAGCGGGGCCCGCACAGATACGCAGTATTTT. As protein: CAISWTSGARTDTQYF.

In its sample, this clonotype was seen many times. The V and J genes are TRBV5-1 and TRBJ2-3; D not certain. V lost 1 base and J lost 1, with 4 bases in between. This CDR3 is 13 amino acids long. Germline CDR1 SGHRS, CDR2 YFSETQ. The CDR3 loop is CASSLSGTDTQYF. CDR3 sequence (DNA): TGCGCCAGCAGCTTGTCGGGCACAGATACGCAGTATTTT.

The J gene is TRBJ2-1, the V gene TRBV19, with D possibly TRBD2 on 5 matching bases. In germline, CDR1 is LNHDA, CDR2 SQIVND (reference sequence). The CDR3 consists of 13 residues. Trimming took 6 bases from V and 15 from J, leaving 21 bases between them. CDR3 region: CASRAGRGLWPFF. DNA of the CDR3: TGTGCCAGTAGGGCAGGCCGCGGGCTGTGGCCGTTCTTC.

This clonotype was picked up many times. V and J are TRBV29-1 and TRBJ2-1; 9 positions agree with TRBD1. This CDR3 comprises 14 residues. Germline V gene data show CDR1 as SQVTM and CDR2 as ANQGSEA. The trim removed 8 bases at V and 6 bases at J, leaving 11 bases unmatched. CDR3 bases: TGCAGCTATTCCCCGGGACAGGGACGCAATGAGCAGTTCTTC. Encoded protein: CSYSPGQGRNEQFF.

The genes are TRBV4-2 and TRBJ2-1; TRBD2 matches 13 bases. Germline V lookup: CDR1 LGHNA, CDR2 YNFKEQ. Trimming at V came to 0 bases and at J to 2 bases, leaving 1 base not matched to a gene. This CDR3 has 17 residues. The CDR3 reads CASSQEGLAGPYNEQFF. CDR3 coding DNA: TGTGCCAGCAGCCAAGAGGGACTAGCGGGACCCTACAATGAGCAGTTCTTC.

The sample holds a few counts of this clonotype. V is TRBV4-2 and J is TRBJ1-2, with 9 bases identical to TRBD1. The V and J ends lost 0 bases and 0 bases, in that order; junction bases with no gene match: 5. Germline V CDR1 and CDR2: LGHNA, YNFKEQ. The length of the CDR3 is 17 residues. CDR3 sequence: CASSQEQGAVANYGYTF. CDR3 coding DNA: TGTGCCAGCAGCCAAGAACAGGGGGCAGTGGCTAACTATGGCTACACCTTC.

V usage is TRBV6-4 and J usage is TRBJ2-1; 9 positions match TRBD1. With V trimmed by 8 bases and J by 7 bases, 6 bases remained unmatched. Germline V gives CDR1 MRHNA, CDR2 SNTAGT. CDR3 length: 13 residues. For the CDR3, the DNA is TGTGCCAGCGGGACAGGGATCTGGAATGAGCAGTTCTTC. It encodes CASGTGIWNEQFF.

In its sample, this clonotype was seen a few times. V and J are TRBV23-1 and TRBJ2-1; perhaps TRBD1 as D (6 bases). TRBV23-1 belongs to the ORF category, with a function that is uncertain. The CDR3 runs 12 residues. Trimming took off 6 bases at V and 10 bases at J, with 13 bases between the two ends. The CDR3 region is CASSHVTGEQFF. In DNA, the CDR3 is TGCGCCAGCAGCCACGTGACAGGAGAGCAGTTCTTC.

This clonotype has a handful of counts. The genes are TRBV20-1 and TRBJ1-5; no firm D call. The CDR3 runs 12 residues. The germline gives CDR1 DFQATT, CDR2 SNEGSKA (reference sequence). The V end lost 5 bases, the J end lost 2 bases, and 7 bases lay between the germline ends. CDR3 loop: CSALAGNQPQHF. The CDR3 bases are TGCAGTGCTCTGGCAGGCAATCAGCCCCAGCATTTT.

V usage is TRBV15 and J usage is TRBJ1-5; no clear D. Trimming took off 0 bases at V and 7 bases at J, with 19 bases between the two ends. The CDR3 loop spans 17 amino acids. Germline V CDR1 and CDR2: LNHNV, YYDKDF (reference sequence). The CDR3 protein is CATSRDMTASAAQPQHF. The CDR3 coding sequence is TGTGCCACCAGCAGAGATATGACGGCCTCCGCGGCCCAGCCCCAGCATTTT.